This T cell receptor (beta chain) stems from a study of blood T cell repertoires in COVID-19. Across the whole study: Samples representing acute and convalescent COVID-19 were sourced from the United States, Italy and Spain. The analysed material was cDNA or gDNA that came from T cells, B-cell-depleted T cells, or PBMCs.

In the original analysis: Nucleated cell counts were estimated from reference gene primer amplification. TCRdb's table, derived via immunoSEQ multiplex PCR, lists solely in-frame clones and lacks some. The V and J calls and the clone size are those of that table, but D and trimming were determined from the DNA. The table lists about 260,000 clones, around four fifths of them singletons, with 4.2% in the top ten. Germline assignment: CDR1 LNHDA and CDR2 SQIVND (reference sequence). Trimming removed 5 bases at V and 4 bases at J, with 8 bases between. The CDR3 length is 12 residues. The sample taken for sequencing was peripheral blood. The chain links TRBV19 to TRBJ1-1; unclear D gene. This receptor was identified in a man aged 55 to 70 with acute or convalescent COVID-19. CDR3 in DNA: TGTGCCAGTAGTCAGGAGGGCACTGAAGCTTTCTTT. Residues: CASSQEGTEAFF.